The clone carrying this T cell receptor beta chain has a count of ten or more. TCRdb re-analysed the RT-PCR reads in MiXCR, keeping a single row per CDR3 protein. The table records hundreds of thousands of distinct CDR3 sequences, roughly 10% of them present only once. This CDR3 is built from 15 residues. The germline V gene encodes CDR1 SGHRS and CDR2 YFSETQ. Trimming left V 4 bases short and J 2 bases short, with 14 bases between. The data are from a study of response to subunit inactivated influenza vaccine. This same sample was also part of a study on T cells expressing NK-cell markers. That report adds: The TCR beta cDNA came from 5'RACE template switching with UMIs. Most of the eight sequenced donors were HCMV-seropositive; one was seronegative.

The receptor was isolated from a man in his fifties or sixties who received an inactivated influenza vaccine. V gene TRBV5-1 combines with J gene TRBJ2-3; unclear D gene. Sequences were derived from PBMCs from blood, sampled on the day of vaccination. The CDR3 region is CASSLPRADTDTQYF. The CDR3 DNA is TGCGCCAGCAGCCTCCCTAGGGCAGACACAGATACGCAGTATTTT.